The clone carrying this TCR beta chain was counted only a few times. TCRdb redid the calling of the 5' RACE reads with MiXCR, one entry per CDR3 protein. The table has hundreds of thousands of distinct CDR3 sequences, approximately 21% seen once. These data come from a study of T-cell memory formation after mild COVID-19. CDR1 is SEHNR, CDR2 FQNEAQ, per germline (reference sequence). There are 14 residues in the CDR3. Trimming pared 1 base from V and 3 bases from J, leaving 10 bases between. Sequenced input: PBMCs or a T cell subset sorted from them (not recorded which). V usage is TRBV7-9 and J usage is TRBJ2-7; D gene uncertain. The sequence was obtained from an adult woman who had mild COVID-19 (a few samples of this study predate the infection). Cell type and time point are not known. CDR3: CASSLDSARYEQYF. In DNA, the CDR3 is TGTGCCAGCAGCTTAGACAGTGCTCGCTACGAGCAGTACTTC. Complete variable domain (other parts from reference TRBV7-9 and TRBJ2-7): DTGVSQNPRHKITKRGQNVTFRCDPISEHNRLYWYRQTLGQGPEFLTYFQNEAQLEKSRLLSDRFSAERPKGSFSTLEIQRTEQGDSAMYLCASSLDSARYEQYFGPGTRLTVT.